The 4 T cell receptor beta chains below were found in one sample sequenced in a study of cytomegalovirus exposure and HLA in healthy donors. 13 Jbeta primers and 60 Vbeta primers were used for the PCR. TCRdb keeps only in-frame clones here, not all; method: immunoSEQ multiplex PCR. Its table records around 120,000 clones. The specimen sequenced was PBMCs. Receptors originate from a man in his forties or fifties in good health and CMV-seronegative.

CDR3 sequence reads: CASFRTEDGYTF. CDR3 nucleotide sequence: TGCGCCAGCTTTCGGACGGAGGATGGCTACACCTTC. The chain carries TRBV10-2 and TRBJ1-2; D is uncertain. CDR3 length: 12 amino acids. CDR1 is WSHSY and CDR2 is SAAADI in the germline V gene. V lost 8 bases and J 6 bases, leaving 13 bases between the germline ends.

The V call is TRBV19, the J call TRBJ2-7; no firm D call. Germline loops: CDR1 LNHDA, CDR2 SQIVND (reference sequence). Trimming removed 7 bases from V and 1 base from J, with 11 bases in between. CDR3 length: 13 amino acids. CDR3 sequence reads: CASKAARSYEQYF. The CDR3 DNA sequence: TGTGCCAGTAAAGCCGCCCGTTCCTACGAGCAGTACTTC. Looking up the rest from reference TRBV19 and TRBJ2-7 gives the full variable domain: DGGITQSPKYLFRKEGQNVTLSCEQNLNHDAMYWYRQDPGQGLRLIYYSQIVNDFQKGDIAEGYSVSREKKESFPLTVTSAQKNPTAFYLCASKAARSYEQYFGPGTRLTVT.

The V gene is TRBV27, the J gene TRBJ1-1; 10 positions match TRBD1. The CDR3 consists of 15 residues. Germline CDR1 and CDR2: MNHEY and SMNVEV (reference sequence). With V trimmed by 3 bases and J by 5 bases, 6 bases remained unmatched. The CDR3 DNA reads as TGTGCCAGCAGTTTGACAGGGGGCGGACGAACTGAAGCTTTCTTT. It codes for CASSLTGGGRTEAFF.

V and J are TRBV27 and TRBJ1-5; 8 positions agree with TRBD1. V was pared by 5 bases and J by 1 base, with 7 bases of the junction left unmatched. This CDR3 comprises 16 residues. Germline CDR1 and CDR2: MNHEY and SMNVEV (reference sequence). CDR3 nucleotides: TGTGCCAGCAGTCAAAGACAGGGGTCAAGCAATCAGCCCCAGCATTTT. This translates into CASSQRQGSSNQPQHF.